This T cell receptor beta chain was obtained from a study of T cells of healthy individuals. V gave up 0 bases and J gave up 6 bases, with 6 bases separating them. Germline V gene data show CDR1 as MNHEY and CDR2 as SVGAGI. The length of the CDR3 is 13 residues. This clonotype has a handful of counts. TCRdb processed the 5' RACE reads anew with MiXCR; each CDR3 protein has one entry. This repertoire shows around 100,000 distinct CDR3 sequences, around 17% found once; its top ten account for about 6%. The sequence was obtained from a human donor in good health. The chain employs TRBV6-5 and TRBJ1-5; D gene uncertain. The DNA of the CDR3 is TGTGCCAGCAGTTACTCTCGAACTCAGCCCCAGCATTTT. Translating gives CASSYSRTQPQHF.